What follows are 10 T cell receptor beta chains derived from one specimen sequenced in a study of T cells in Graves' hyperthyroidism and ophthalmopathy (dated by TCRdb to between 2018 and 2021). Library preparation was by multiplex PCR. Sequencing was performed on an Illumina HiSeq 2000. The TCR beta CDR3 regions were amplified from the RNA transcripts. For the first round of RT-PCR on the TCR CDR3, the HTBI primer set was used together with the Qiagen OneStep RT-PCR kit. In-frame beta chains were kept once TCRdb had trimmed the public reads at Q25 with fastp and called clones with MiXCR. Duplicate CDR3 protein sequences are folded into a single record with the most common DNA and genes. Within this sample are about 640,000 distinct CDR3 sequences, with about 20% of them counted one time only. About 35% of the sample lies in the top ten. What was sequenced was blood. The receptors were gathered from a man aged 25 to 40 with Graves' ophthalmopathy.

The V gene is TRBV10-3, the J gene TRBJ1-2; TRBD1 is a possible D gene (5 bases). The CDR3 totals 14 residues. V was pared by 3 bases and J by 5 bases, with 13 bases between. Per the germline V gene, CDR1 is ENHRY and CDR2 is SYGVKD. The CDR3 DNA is TGTGCCATCAGTGACCGCGGACAAATGTATGGCTACACCTTC. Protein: CAISDRGQMYGYTF.

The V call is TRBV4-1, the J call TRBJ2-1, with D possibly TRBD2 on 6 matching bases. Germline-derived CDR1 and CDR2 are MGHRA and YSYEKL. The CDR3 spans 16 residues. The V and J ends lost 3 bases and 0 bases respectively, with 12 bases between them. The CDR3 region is CASSHPSASSYNEQFF. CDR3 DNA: TGCGCCAGCAGCCATCCTAGCGCGAGCTCCTACAATGAGCAGTTCTTC.

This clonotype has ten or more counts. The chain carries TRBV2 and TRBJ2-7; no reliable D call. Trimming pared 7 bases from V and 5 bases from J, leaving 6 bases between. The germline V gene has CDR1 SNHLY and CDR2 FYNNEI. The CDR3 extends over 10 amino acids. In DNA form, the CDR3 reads TGTGCCAGCAAAGGAAACGAGCAGTACTTC. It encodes CASKGNEQYF.

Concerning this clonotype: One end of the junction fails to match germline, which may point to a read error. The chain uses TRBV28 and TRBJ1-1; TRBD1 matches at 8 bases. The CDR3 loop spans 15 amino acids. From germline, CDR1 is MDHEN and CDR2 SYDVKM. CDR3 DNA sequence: TGTGCCAACAGTGAAGACAGGGGAAGTTGGACTGAAGCTTTCTTT. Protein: CANSEDRGSWTEAFF.

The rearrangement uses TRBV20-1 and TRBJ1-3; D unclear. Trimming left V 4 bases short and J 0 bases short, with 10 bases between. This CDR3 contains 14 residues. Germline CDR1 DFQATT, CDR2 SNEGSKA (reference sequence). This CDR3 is CSAMYPGSGNTIYF. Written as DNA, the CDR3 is TGCAGTGCTATGTATCCGGGCTCTGGAAACACCATATATTTT.

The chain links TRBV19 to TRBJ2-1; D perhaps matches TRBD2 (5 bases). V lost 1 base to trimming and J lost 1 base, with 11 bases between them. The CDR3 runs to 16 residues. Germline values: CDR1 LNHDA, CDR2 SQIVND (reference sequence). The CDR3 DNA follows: TGTGCCAGTAGTATAGGCGCTAGCCTATCCTACAATGAGCAGTTCTTC. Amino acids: CASSIGASLSYNEQFF.

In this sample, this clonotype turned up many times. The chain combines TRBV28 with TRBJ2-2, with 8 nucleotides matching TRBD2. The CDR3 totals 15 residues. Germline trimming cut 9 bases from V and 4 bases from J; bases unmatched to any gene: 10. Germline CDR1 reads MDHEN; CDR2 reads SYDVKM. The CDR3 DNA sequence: TGTGCCAGTATACACAGCGGGAGTCTCACCGGGGAGCTGTTTTTT. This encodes CASIHSGSLTGELFF. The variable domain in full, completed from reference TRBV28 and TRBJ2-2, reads DVKVTQSSRYLVKRTGEKVFLECVQDMDHENMFWYRQDPGLGLRLIYFSYDVKMKEKGDIPEGYSVSREKKERFSLILESASTNQTSMYLCASIHSGSLTGELFFGEGSRLTVL.

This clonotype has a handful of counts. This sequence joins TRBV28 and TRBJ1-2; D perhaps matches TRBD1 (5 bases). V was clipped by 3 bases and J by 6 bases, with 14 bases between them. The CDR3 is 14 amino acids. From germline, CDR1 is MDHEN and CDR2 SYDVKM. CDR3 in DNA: TGTGCCAGCAGTTTCGCCCGGGGGTTTAATGGCTACACCTTC. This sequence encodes CASSFARGFNGYTF.

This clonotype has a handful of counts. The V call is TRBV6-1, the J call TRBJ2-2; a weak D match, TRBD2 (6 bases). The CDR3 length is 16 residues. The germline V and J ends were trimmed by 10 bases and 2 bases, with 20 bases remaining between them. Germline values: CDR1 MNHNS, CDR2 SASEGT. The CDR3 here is CATTTPLGGNTGELFF. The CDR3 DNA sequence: TGTGCCACGACTACACCTTTGGGGGGAAACACCGGGGAGCTGTTTTTT.

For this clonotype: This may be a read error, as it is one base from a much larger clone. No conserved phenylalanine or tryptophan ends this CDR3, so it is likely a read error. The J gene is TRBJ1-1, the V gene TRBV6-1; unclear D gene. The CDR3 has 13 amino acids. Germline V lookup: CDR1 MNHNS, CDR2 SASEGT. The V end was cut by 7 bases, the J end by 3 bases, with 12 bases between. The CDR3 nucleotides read TGTGCCAGCAAATCGACGGAGGACACTGAAGCTTTCCTT. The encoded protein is CASKSTEDTEAFL.